This passage covers 31 T cell receptor beta chains from one sample sequenced in a study of immune evolution from preneoplasia to lung adenocarcinoma. Using immunoSEQ multiplex PCR, the repertoire was profiled, and TCRdb retains in-frame clones only, with some absent. Of some 15,000 clones in the sample, 70% to 90% are singletons; the top ten hold 4% to 5%. The specimen sequenced was FFPE minimally invasive lung adenocarcinoma tissue. These receptors were obtained from a person aged 65-85 years with lung adenocarcinoma.

This clone was counted once. The chain joins TRBV19 to TRBJ1-3; TRBD1 matches at 9 bases. This CDR3 contains 14 residues. After removal of 11 bases from V and 3 bases from J, the junction contained 8 bases not matched to a gene. Looked up from germline, CDR1 is LNHDA and CDR2 is SQIVND (reference sequence). As DNA, the CDR3 is TGTGCCGTTCGCCAGGGACAGGGTGGAAACACCATATATTTT. It specifies CAVRQGQGGNTIYF.

This clone has a handful of counts. The chain links TRBV6-5 to TRBJ1-1; TRBD1 matches at 8 bases. V gave up 4 bases and J gave up 8 bases; unmatched junction bases: 9. This CDR3 has 14 amino acids. Germline lookup yields CDR1 MNHEY and CDR2 SVGAGI. The CDR3 is CASSSTLRTGEAFF. The CDR3 nucleotides are TGTGCCAGCAGTTCTACTCTGAGGACAGGGGAAGCTTTCTTT.

J is TRBJ1-5 and V is TRBV14; no definite D call. The ends were cut back, 0 bases at V and 1 base at J, with 1 base in the middle. The CDR3 spans 13 residues. CDR1 and CDR2 (germline): SGHDN, FVKESK. The CDR3 DNA reads TGTGCCAGCAGCCAAGACAGCAATCAGCCCCAGCATTTT. It codes for CASSQDSNQPQHF.

The chain recombines TRBV27 with TRBJ1-1; 9 bases are shared with TRBD1. V lost 3 bases to trimming and J lost 1 base; unmatched junction nucleotides: 0. CDR1 and CDR2 (germline): MNHEY, SMNVEV (reference sequence). This CDR3 is 14 amino acids long. The CDR3 bases are TGTGCCAGCAGTTTGGGACAGGGGAACACTGAAGCTTTCTTT. It encodes CASSLGQGNTEAFF.

This clone was detected only a few times. The V call is TRBV7-3, the J call TRBJ2-1, with D hard to call. This CDR3 region has 11 residues. Per the germline V gene, CDR1 is SGHTA and CDR2 is FQGTGA. V was pared by 6 bases and J by 9 bases, with 9 bases between. DNA for the CDR3: TGTGCCAGCAGGCCGAAATCTGAGCAGTTCTTC. Protein sequence: CASRPKSEQFF.

The gene calls are TRBV7-6 and TRBJ2-2, with D perhaps matching TRBD1 (6 bases). V shed 5 bases and J shed 1 base, with 11 bases lying between them. Germline CDR1 SGHVS, CDR2 FNYEAQ. There are 15 residues in the CDR3. In DNA form, the CDR3 reads TGTGCCAGCAGCCCTCAGGGGATGAACACCGGGGAGCTGTTTTTT. Translation gives CASSPQGMNTGELFF.

The rearrangement joins TRBV2 to TRBJ2-1, with a tentative D call TRBD2 (6 bases). Germline CDR1 reads SNHLY; CDR2 reads FYNNEI. V was trimmed by 6 bases and J by 12 bases, leaving 24 bases between them. The CDR3 runs 15 residues. The CDR3 loop is CASRDRESRRGWQFF. DNA of the CDR3: TGTGCCAGCAGAGACCGGGAATCGAGGAGGGGATGGCAGTTCTTC.

The CDR3 loop is CASRRTEGGNEQFF. The CDR3 coding sequence is TGTGCCAGCAGGCGAACGGAAGGAGGCAATGAGCAGTTCTTC. The rearrangement uses TRBV2 and TRBJ2-1, with D perhaps matching TRBD2 (5 bases). V was cut by 6 bases and J by 6 bases, with 15 bases left in between. CDR1 is SNHLY and CDR2 is FYNNEI in the germline V gene. This CDR3 region has 14 residues.

The chain joins TRBV5-4 to TRBJ2-3, with unresolved D. Germline V gives CDR1 SGHNT, CDR2 YYREEE (reference sequence). Trimming removed 2 bases from V and 1 base from J, with 11 bases in between. This CDR3 contains 15 residues. In DNA form, the CDR3 reads TGTGCCAGCAGCTTTGACCGCGCGGGCACAGATACGCAGTATTTT. Translated, it gives CASSFDRAGTDTQYF.

The chain recombines TRBV10-3 with TRBJ2-3; 11 nucleotides line up with TRBD2. Trimming removed 4 bases from V and 6 bases from J; junction bases left unmatched: 3. Germline V gene data show CDR1 as ENHRY and CDR2 as SYGVKD. The CDR3 sequence is 14 residues long. This chain's CDR3 is CAISGSGGADTQYF. CDR3 nucleotide sequence: TGTGCCATCAGTGGTAGCGGGGGGGCCGATACGCAGTATTTT.

This clone came up a few times. J is TRBJ1-6 and V is TRBV6-1; D ambiguous. CDR1 and CDR2 (germline): MNHNS, SASEGT. The CDR3 loop spans 14 amino acids. Trimming removed 4 bases from V and 8 bases from J, with 12 bases in between. CDR3 DNA: TGTGCCAGCAGTGTCCCCCGGTTAGATTCACCCCTCCACTTT. Translated: CASSVPRLDSPLHF.

The chain joins TRBV28 to TRBJ1-2; D not certain. Per the germline V gene, CDR1 is MDHEN and CDR2 is SYDVKM. The CDR3 totals 13 residues. The V gene lost 8 bases and the J gene lost 1 base, with 11 bases spanning the gap. The CDR3 DNA reads as TGTGCCAGCTCTCCCGGGCTTAACTATGGCTACACCTTC. Translation: CASSPGLNYGYTF.

The chain has TRBV5-4 and TRBJ1-1; no clear D. This CDR3 is built from 13 residues. The V end was cut by 0 bases, the J end by 8 bases, with 11 bases between. Germline V gene data show CDR1 as SGHNT and CDR2 as YYREEE (reference sequence). This CDR3 is CASSLDDRIEAFF. CDR3 nucleotides: TGTGCCAGCAGCTTGGATGATCGGATAGAAGCTTTCTTT.

The chain links TRBV7-9 to TRBJ2-1, with D possibly being TRBD1 or TRBD2 (5 bases each). Germline V gene data show CDR1 as SEHNR and CDR2 as FQNEAQ (reference sequence). This CDR3 spans 14 amino acids. V was clipped by 4 bases and J by 11 bases, with 18 bases between them. The CDR3 is CASSSRDAYMQQFF. DNA of the CDR3: TGTGCCAGCAGCTCCCGGGACGCTTACATGCAGCAGTTCTTC.

The chain joins TRBV7-9 to TRBJ2-2; D could derive from TRBD1 or TRBD2 (5 bases each). Trimming left V 4 bases short and J 6 bases short, with 9 bases between. The CDR3 is made up of 13 amino acids. Germline CDR1 and CDR2: SEHNR and FQNEAQ (reference sequence). The CDR3 nucleotides are TGTGCCAGCAGCTCTCCGGGACCCGGGGAGCTGTTTTTT. Amino acids: CASSSPGPGELFF.

This rearrangement joins TRBV5-6 to TRBJ2-5; D gene uncertain. The CDR3 covers 16 residues. The V and J ends lost 2 bases and 5 bases respectively, with 19 bases between them. Germline loops: CDR1 SGHDT, CDR2 YYEEEE. Here the CDR3 reads CASSFSLEELRETQYF. CDR3 nucleotide sequence: TGTGCCAGCAGCTTTTCGCTCGAAGAATTAAGGGAGACCCAGTACTTC.

This clone is a singleton in its sample. This chain links TRBV9 with TRBJ2-1, with 9 bases that match TRBD1. This CDR3 is 16 amino acids long. The V and J ends lost 4 bases and 7 bases, in that order; junction bases with no gene match: 12. Germline assignment: CDR1 SGDLS and CDR2 YYNGEE. The CDR3 protein is CASSPYTGTGMNEQFF. The CDR3 coding sequence is TGTGCCAGCAGCCCCTACACCGGGACAGGGATGAATGAGCAGTTCTTC.

This clone was counted once. This chain connects TRBV7-8 to TRBJ1-2; TRBD1 matches at 7 bases. With 1 base clipped from V and 5 bases from J, the junction kept 4 bases outside the gene matches. The CDR3 length is 14 residues. From germline, CDR1 is SGHVS and CDR2 FQNEAQ. The CDR3 DNA sequence: TGTGCCAGCAGCTTAGGGGCGACAGGGTATGGCTACACCTTC. This gives the protein CASSLGATGYGYTF.

A note on this clone: In the same sample, other DNA sequences code for this CDR3. This chain connects TRBV6-1 to TRBJ2-5; TRBD2 might be the D (6 bases). V lost 6 bases and J lost 1, with 9 bases in between. The germline V gene encodes CDR1 MNHNS and CDR2 SASEGT. The CDR3 contains 13 residues. CDR3 DNA: TGTGCCAGCAGCCCGGGACTCCAAGAGACCCAGTACTTC. Its protein product is CASSPGLQETQYF.

This clone was detected a few times. The chain combines TRBV6-6 with TRBJ2-5; D possibly corresponds to TRBD2 (6 bases). The V and J ends lost 6 bases and 1 base respectively, with 15 bases between them. CDR1 is MNHNY and CDR2 is SVGAGI in the germline V gene (reference sequence). This CDR3 is built from 15 residues. CDR3 region: CASRETGTGQETQYF. DNA of the CDR3: TGTGCCAGCAGAGAAACCGGGACTGGCCAAGAGACCCAGTACTTC.

This rearrangement joins TRBV6-6 to TRBJ1-2, with 8 bases matching TRBD1. The trim removed 6 bases at V and 0 bases at J, leaving 6 bases unmatched. CDR3 length: 15 residues. Per germline, CDR1 MNHNY and CDR2 SVGAGI (reference sequence). The CDR3 nucleotides are TGTGCCAGCAGGACAGGGGTCGGAGCTAACTATGGCTACACCTTC. Translated, it gives CASRTGVGANYGYTF.

The chain carries TRBV11-2 and TRBJ2-1; 15 bases are shared with TRBD2. Germline V gives CDR1 SGHAT, CDR2 FQNNGV. This CDR3 contains 18 residues. The ends lost 0 bases at V and 2 bases at J; junction bases unmatched: 2. CDR3 bases: TGTGCCAGCAGCTTAGAGAGGACTAGCGGGAGGGCCTACAATGAGCAGTTCTTC. As protein: CASSLERTSGRAYNEQFF.

The chain couples TRBV14 to TRBJ2-5; D perhaps matches TRBD1 (5 bases). The germline V gene has CDR1 SGHDN and CDR2 FVKESK. The V gene lost 1 base and the J gene lost 5 bases, with 14 bases spanning the gap. CDR3 length: 15 amino acids. CDR3 in DNA: TGTGCCAGCAGCCAAGTTCAGGGTTTGGGGGAGACCCAGTACTTC. The encoded protein is CASSQVQGLGETQYF.

The gene calls are TRBV27 and TRBJ2-1; 11 nucleotides match TRBD1. The V gene end was trimmed by 5 bases and the J gene end by 3 bases; junction bases not matched to a gene: 9. The V gene's germline CDR1 is MNHEY and CDR2 SMNVEV (reference sequence). The CDR3 consists of 17 residues. The CDR3 reads CASSPETGTGGYNEQFF. CDR3 DNA: TGTGCCAGCAGTCCGGAAACCGGGACAGGGGGCTACAATGAGCAGTTCTTC.

The rearrangement joins TRBV7-8 to TRBJ1-4, with D perhaps TRBD1 (5 bases). V was shortened by 6 bases and J by 2 bases, with 10 bases between the two germline ends. Germline loops: CDR1 SGHVS, CDR2 FQNEAQ. CDR3 length: 14 amino acids. The CDR3 loop reads CASRERQTNEKLFF. CDR3 coding DNA: TGTGCCAGCAGGGAAAGACAGACTAATGAAAAACTGTTTTTT.

J is TRBJ1-4 and V is TRBV2; 10 nucleotides line up with TRBD1. CDR1 and CDR2 from the germline V gene are SNHLY and FYNNEI. This CDR3 is 14 amino acids long. J was trimmed by 8 bases and V by 7 bases; bases with no gene match: 7. CDR3 loop: CASTMDRGGEKLFF. The CDR3 DNA follows: TGTGCCAGCACTATGGACAGGGGGGGCGAAAAACTGTTTTTT.

V and J are TRBV19 and TRBJ2-3; 9 nucleotides match TRBD1. Losses at the gene ends were 6 bases for V and 0 bases for J; bases not matched to a gene: 4. Looked up from germline, CDR1 is LNHDA and CDR2 is SQIVND (reference sequence). The CDR3 consists of 15 residues. The CDR3 nucleotides read TGTGCCAGTAGCGGGACAGGGCCTAGCACAGATACGCAGTATTTT. Residues: CASSGTGPSTDTQYF.

The gene calls are TRBV5-6 and TRBJ2-7; 12 positions agree with TRBD1. The CDR3 consists of 14 residues. Germline-derived CDR1 and CDR2 are SGHDT and YYEEEE. J gave up 6 bases and V 3 bases, and 4 bases lay outside the gene matches. The CDR3 DNA sequence: TGTGCCAGCAGCTGGGGACAGGGGGCGGGCGAGCAGTACTTC. This sequence encodes CASSWGQGAGEQYF.

The chain couples TRBV6-1 to TRBJ2-7, with a possible D match to TRBD1 (6 bases). Germline loops: CDR1 MNHNS, CDR2 SASEGT. V was trimmed by 2 bases and J by 4 bases, leaving 12 bases between them. The CDR3 sequence is 14 residues long. The CDR3 DNA reads as TGTGCCAGCAGTGAATCCATCAGGGGATACGAGCAGTACTTC. As protein: CASSESIRGYEQYF.

Only one count was recorded for this clone. This chain joins TRBV5-1 and TRBJ1-5, with D uncertain. This CDR3 contains 13 residues. Germline-derived CDR1 and CDR2 are SGHRS and YFSETQ. The germline V and J ends were trimmed by 4 bases and 5 bases, with 10 bases remaining between them. The chain's CDR3 is CASSPWGDQPQHF. CDR3 DNA sequence: TGCGCCAGCAGCCCCTGGGGAGATCAGCCCCAGCATTTT.

This chain joins TRBV29-1 and TRBJ2-2; weak D call: TRBD2 (5 bases). The V gene's germline CDR1 is SQVTM and CDR2 ANQGSEA. V was shortened by 3 bases and J by 8 bases, with 13 bases between the two germline ends. The CDR3 is made up of 13 amino acids. CDR3 sequence reads: CSVDRLTGGELFF. CDR3 in DNA: TGCAGCGTTGATCGTCTAACGGGGGGGGAGCTGTTTTTT.